This record concerns one T cell receptor beta chain sequence. Its specificity is unknown. The protocol was immunoSEQ multiplex PCR, while the TCRdb copy is restricted to in-frame clones and leaves out a portion. The sample shows 70,000 to 95,000 clones, 75% to 95% of them seen only once. The data belong to a study of T cell responses to AZD1222 COVID-19 vaccine. The study's findings and limits: Baseline seropositivity characterized only a handful of AZD1222 recipients. A rise in Spike-specific TCR breadth and depth followed two AZD1222 doses.

Germline V lookup: CDR1 MNHEY, CDR2 SMNVEV (reference sequence). V lost 0 bases and J lost 5, with 13 bases in between. The CDR3 is 15 amino acids. J is TRBJ1-1 and V is TRBV27, with no clear D. Sample: peripheral blood, taken 28 days after the second AZD1222 dose. This clonotype was obtained from an adult who received the AZD1222 COVID-19 vaccine. The CDR3 DNA reads as TGTGCCAGCAGTTTATCGGTATGGCCAAAGACTGAAGCTTTCTTT. This encodes CASSLSVWPKTEAFF.